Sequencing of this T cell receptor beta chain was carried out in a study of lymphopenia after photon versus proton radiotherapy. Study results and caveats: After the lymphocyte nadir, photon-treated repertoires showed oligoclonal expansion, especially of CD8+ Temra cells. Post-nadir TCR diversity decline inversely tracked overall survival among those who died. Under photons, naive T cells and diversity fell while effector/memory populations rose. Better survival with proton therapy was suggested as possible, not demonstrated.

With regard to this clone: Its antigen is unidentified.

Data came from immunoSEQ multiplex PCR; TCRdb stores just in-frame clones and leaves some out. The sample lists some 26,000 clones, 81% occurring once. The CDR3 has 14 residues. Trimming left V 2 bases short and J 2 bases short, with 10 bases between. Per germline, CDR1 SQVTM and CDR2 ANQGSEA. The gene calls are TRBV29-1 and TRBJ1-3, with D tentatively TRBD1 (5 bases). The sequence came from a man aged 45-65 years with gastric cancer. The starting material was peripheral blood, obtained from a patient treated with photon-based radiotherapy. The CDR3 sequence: CSVEIRGAGNTIYF. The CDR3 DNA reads TGCAGCGTTGAAATCCGGGGGGCTGGAAACACCATATATTTT.